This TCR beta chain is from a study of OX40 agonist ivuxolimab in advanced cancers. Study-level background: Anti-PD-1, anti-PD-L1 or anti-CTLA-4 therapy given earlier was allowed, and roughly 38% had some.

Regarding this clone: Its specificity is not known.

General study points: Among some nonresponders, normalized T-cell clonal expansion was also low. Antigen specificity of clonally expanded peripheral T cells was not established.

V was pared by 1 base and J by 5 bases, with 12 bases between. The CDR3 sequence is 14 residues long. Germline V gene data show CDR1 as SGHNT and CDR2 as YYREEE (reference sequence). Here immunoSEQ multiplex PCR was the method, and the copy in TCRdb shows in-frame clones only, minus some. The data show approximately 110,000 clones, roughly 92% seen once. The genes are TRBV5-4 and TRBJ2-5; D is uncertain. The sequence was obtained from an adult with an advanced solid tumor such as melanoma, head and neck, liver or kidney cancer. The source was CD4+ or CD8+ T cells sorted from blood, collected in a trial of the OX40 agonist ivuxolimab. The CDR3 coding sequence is TGTGCCAGCAGCTTGAAGCAGGTGACGGAGACCCAGTACTTC. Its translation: CASSLKQVTETQYF.